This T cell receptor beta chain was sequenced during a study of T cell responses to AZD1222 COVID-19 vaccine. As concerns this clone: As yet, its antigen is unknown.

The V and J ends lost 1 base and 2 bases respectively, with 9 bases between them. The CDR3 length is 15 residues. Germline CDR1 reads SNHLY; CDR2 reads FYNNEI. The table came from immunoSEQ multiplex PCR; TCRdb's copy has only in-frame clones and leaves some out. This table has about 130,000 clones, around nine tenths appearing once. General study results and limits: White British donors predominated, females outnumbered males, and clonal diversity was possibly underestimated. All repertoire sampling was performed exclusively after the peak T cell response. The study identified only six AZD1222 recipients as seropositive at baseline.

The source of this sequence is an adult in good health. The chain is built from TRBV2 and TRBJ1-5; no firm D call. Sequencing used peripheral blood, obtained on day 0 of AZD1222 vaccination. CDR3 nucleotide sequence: TGTGCCAGCAGTGAAGGCTCGTCTGGCAATCAGCCCCAGCATTTT. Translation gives CASSEGSSGNQPQHF. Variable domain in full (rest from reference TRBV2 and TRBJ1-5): EPEVTQTPSHQVTQMGQEVILRCVPISNHLYFYWYRQILGQKVEFLVSFYNNEISEKSEIFDDQFSVERPDGSNFTLKIRSTKLEDSAMYFCASSEGSSGNQPQHFGDGTRLSIL.